The rows below give T cell receptor beta chains drawn from one sample of a study of shared clonotypes between healthy human individuals. Clones were sequenced by immunoSEQ multiplex PCR, and TCRdb holds only the in-frame ones, with some missing. Here the sample spans some 2,400,000 clones, almost 96% being singletons. Specimen: naive CD4+ T cells sorted from blood. Source of these receptors: a man between 18 and 35 years old in good health. The CDR3 runs from the conserved cysteine through the conserved F or W. The order of the fields is V gene, CDR3 length, D gene, J gene, clone size, CDR3 protein, CDR3 DNA. D genes are given only for firm matches. Clone sizes are given selectively: once, few, many, or a class where the clone is expanded.

V gene: TRBV7-2
CDR3 length: 16
D gene: -
J gene: TRBJ1-2
clone size: -
CDR3 protein: CASSLGPERPFYGYTF
CDR3 DNA: TGTGCCAGCAGCTTAGGGCCGGAGCGACCGTTCTATGGCTACACCTTC

V gene: TRBV5-1
CDR3 length: 16
D gene: -
J gene: TRBJ2-2
clone size: -
CDR3 protein: CASSPGTAMNTGELFF
CDR3 DNA: TGCGCCAGCAGCCCCGGGACTGCTATGAACACCGGGGAGCTGTTTTTT

V gene: TRBV10-2
CDR3 length: 14
D gene: -
J gene: TRBJ2-5
clone size: -
CDR3 protein: CASSAASEKETQYF
CDR3 DNA: TGCGCCAGCAGTGCGGCTAGTGAAAAAGAGACCCAGTACTTC

V gene: TRBV28
CDR3 length: 16
D gene: TRBD2
J gene: TRBJ2-7
clone size: -
CDR3 protein: CASSLAGGSNSYEQYF
CDR3 DNA: TGTGCCAGCAGTTTAGCGGGGGGGTCTAACTCCTACGAGCAGTACTTC

V gene: TRBV5-3
CDR3 length: 15
D gene: -
J gene: TRBJ2-1
clone size: -
CDR3 protein: CARSLAAYSYNEQFF
CDR3 DNA: TGTGCCAGAAGCTTGGCCGCCTACTCCTACAATGAGCAGTTCTTC

V gene: TRBV6-5
CDR3 length: 14
D gene: -
J gene: TRBJ2-7
clone size: -
CDR3 protein: CASSDRGTSYEQYF
CDR3 DNA: TGTGCCAGCAGCGACAGAGGGACCTCCTACGAGCAGTACTTC

V gene: TRBV6-6
CDR3 length: 13
D gene: -
J gene: TRBJ1-5
clone size: -
CDR3 protein: CASSSTENQPQHF
CDR3 DNA: TGTGCCAGCAGTTCGACAGAGAATCAGCCCCAGCATTTT

V gene: TRBV30
CDR3 length: 13
D gene: TRBD1
J gene: TRBJ1-6
clone size: -
CDR3 protein: CASDRGQNSPLHF
CDR3 DNA: TGTGCCTCGGACAGGGGGCAAAATTCACCCCTCCACTTT

V gene: TRBV28
CDR3 length: 16
D gene: -
J gene: TRBJ2-2
clone size: -
CDR3 protein: CASSPPQGMGGGELFF
CDR3 DNA: TGTGCCAGCAGTCCCCCCCAGGGAATGGGAGGCGGGGAGCTGTTTTTT

V gene: TRBV18
CDR3 length: 16
D gene: TRBD1
J gene: TRBJ1-1
clone size: once
CDR3 protein: CASSRYGTGDGTEAFF
CDR3 DNA: TGTGCCAGCTCACGATACGGGACAGGGGACGGCACTGAAGCTTTCTTT

V gene: TRBV10-3
CDR3 length: 14
D gene: -
J gene: TRBJ2-2
clone size: -
CDR3 protein: CAIRTSSNTGELFF
CDR3 DNA: TGTGCCATCAGGACGTCATCTAACACCGGGGAGCTGTTTTTT

V gene: TRBV5-1
CDR3 length: 14
D gene: -
J gene: TRBJ2-2
clone size: -
CDR3 protein: CASRELSNTGELFF
CDR3 DNA: TGCGCCAGCAGAGAGCTCTCCAACACCGGGGAGCTGTTTTTT

V gene: TRBV7-2
CDR3 length: 16
D gene: TRBD1
J gene: TRBJ2-2
clone size: -
CDR3 protein: CASSFYRGLSPGELFF
CDR3 DNA: TGTGCCAGCAGCTTCTACAGGGGGCTCAGCCCCGGGGAGCTGTTTTTT

V gene: TRBV5-4
CDR3 length: 13
D gene: TRBD1
J gene: TRBJ2-7
clone size: -
CDR3 protein: CASSLGQGTGQYF
CDR3 DNA: TGTGCCAGCAGCCTCGGACAGGGGACGGGGCAGTACTTC

V gene: TRBV9
CDR3 length: 13
D gene: -
J gene: TRBJ1-2
clone size: -
CDR3 protein: CASSATGYYGYTF
CDR3 DNA: TGTGCCAGCAGCGCGACCGGGTACTATGGCTACACCTTC